This T cell receptor beta chain was documented in a study of blood T cell repertoires in COVID-19. The wider study: Researchers got acute and convalescent COVID-19 samples from the United States, Italy and Spain. T cells, B-cell-depleted T cells, or PBMCs supplied cDNA or gDNA.

Per germline, CDR1 WNHNN and CDR2 SYGVQD (reference sequence). This CDR3 has 13 amino acids. Sequencing was performed with immunoSEQ multiplex PCR; in TCRdb, only in-frame clones are kept and a portion is missing. The data show about 240,000 clones, with around 86% seen just once and 9% to 15% held by the top ten. This clonotype was sampled from a man older than 75 with acute or convalescent COVID-19. The sample comprised peripheral blood. V usage is TRBV10-1 and J usage is TRBJ2-7; 9 nucleotides line up with TRBD2. CDR3: CAGGRGYSYEQYF. Written as DNA, the CDR3 is TGCGCGGGCGGGAGGGGTTACTCCTACGAGCAGTACTTC.